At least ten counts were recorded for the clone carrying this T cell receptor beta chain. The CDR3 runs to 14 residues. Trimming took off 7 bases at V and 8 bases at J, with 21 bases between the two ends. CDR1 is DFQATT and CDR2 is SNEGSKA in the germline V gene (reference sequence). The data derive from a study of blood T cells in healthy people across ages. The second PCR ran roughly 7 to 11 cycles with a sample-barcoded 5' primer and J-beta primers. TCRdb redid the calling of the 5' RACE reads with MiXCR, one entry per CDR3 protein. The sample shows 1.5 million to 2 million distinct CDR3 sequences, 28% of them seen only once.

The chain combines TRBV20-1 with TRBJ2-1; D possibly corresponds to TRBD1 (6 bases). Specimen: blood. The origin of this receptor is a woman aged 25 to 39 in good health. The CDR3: CSGARQGPGDEQFF. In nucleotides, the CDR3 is TGCAGTGGGGCCCGGCAGGGGCCCGGGGATGAGCAGTTCTTC.